The following is a T cell receptor beta chain sequence with its context. What it binds is unknown. Trimming at V came to 3 bases and at J to 9 bases, leaving 4 bases not matched to a gene. This CDR3 contains 13 residues. MiXCR, applied by TCRdb to the 5' RACE reads, yields one record per CDR3 protein. The sample has 400,000 to 500,000 distinct CDR3 sequences, approximately 15% seen once. These data belong to a study of identical twins. General study findings and limits: When twins shared out-of-frame alpha sequences, those sequences had excess low generation probability.

These data also formed part of another study, on yellow fever vaccine responses in identical twins.

The receptor was isolated from a woman younger than 30 in good health. The V call is TRBV12-3 or TRBV12-4, the J call TRBJ2-5; 10 bases match TRBD2. Sequenced: CD4+ T cells sorted from blood. The DNA of the CDR3 is TGTGCCAGCAGTTTCAGCGGGAGGGGGCCCCAGTACTTC. Encoded protein: CASSFSGRGPQYF.